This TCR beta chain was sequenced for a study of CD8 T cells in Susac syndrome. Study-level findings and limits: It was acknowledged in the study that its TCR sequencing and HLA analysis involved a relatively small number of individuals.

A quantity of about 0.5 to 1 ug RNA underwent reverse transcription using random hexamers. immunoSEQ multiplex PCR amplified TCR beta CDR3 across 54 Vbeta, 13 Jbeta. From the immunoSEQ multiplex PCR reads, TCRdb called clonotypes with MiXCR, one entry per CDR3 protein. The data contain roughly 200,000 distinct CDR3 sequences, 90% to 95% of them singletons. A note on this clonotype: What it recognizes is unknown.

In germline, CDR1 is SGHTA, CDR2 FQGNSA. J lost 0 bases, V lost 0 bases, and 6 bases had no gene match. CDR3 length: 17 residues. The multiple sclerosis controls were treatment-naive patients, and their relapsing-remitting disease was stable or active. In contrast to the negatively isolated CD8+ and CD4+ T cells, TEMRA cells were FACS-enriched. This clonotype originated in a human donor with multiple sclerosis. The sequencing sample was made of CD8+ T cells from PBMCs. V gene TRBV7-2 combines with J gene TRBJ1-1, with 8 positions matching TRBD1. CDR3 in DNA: TGTGCCAGCAGCTTAGCAACAGGGGGAATGATGAACACTGAAGCTTTCTTT. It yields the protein CASSLATGGMMNTEAFF.